This TCR beta chain was recorded in a study of beta chain features in type 1 diabetes. The V gene end was trimmed by 5 bases and the J gene end by 7 bases; junction bases not matched to a gene: 3. Germline-derived CDR1 and CDR2 are LNHNV and YYDKDF (reference sequence). CDR3 size: 13 residues. Via the markers CD45RO/CCR7/CD25/CD127/CD95/CD27, stem cell-like memory, regulatory, central memory and naive CD4+ cells were sorted. Of the isolated RNA, all was reverse transcribed, and so the sequenced material was expressed TCRB transcripts. The method was immunoSEQ multiplex PCR; TCRdb's version includes in-frame clones alone and lacks a portion of them. This sample carries 810,000 or so clones, roughly 15% of them seen once, and the ten largest clones take about 0.02%. This clone was recorded a few times.

The rearrangement joins TRBV15 to TRBJ2-3; TRBD2 matches 10 bases. Sequenced: naive CD4+ T cells from blood. The receptor was isolated from a woman under 30 in good health. This CDR3 is CATSGTSENTQYF. The CDR3 DNA follows: TGTGCCACCAGCGGGACTAGCGAAAATACGCAGTATTTT.